A selection of T cell receptor beta chains follows, all from one sample in a study of T cells in Graves' hyperthyroidism and ophthalmopathy. TCRdb re-called the multiplex PCR reads with MiXCR, one entry per CDR3 protein. The sample has around 620,000 distinct CDR3 sequences, approximately 15% seen once; the top ten hold 6.5% to 9%. The sequencing sample was made of blood. Receptors were obtained from a woman between 18 and 29 years old with Graves' ophthalmopathy. Both conserved end residues are part of each CDR3. The D gene is left open where the match is weak. Size is omitted from some rows. Given values are once, few, many or a class for expanded clones.

size,D,V,J,CDR3,DNA
NA,TRBD2,TRBV7-2,TRBJ2-5,CASSLALAGAAETQYF,TGTGCCAGCAGCTTAGCACTAGCGGGAGCGGCGGAGACCCAGTACTTC
many,NA,TRBV30,TRBJ1-5,CAWSLGLWGNQPQHF,TGTGCCTGGAGTCTAGGTTTATGGGGCAATCAGCCCCAGCATTTT
few,NA,TRBV4-2,TRBJ1-5,CASSQENRDHQPQHF,TGTGCCAGCAGCCAAGAGAACAGGGACCATCAGCCCCAGCATTTT
once,NA,TRBV4-1,TRBJ2-7,CASSQEEGQEQYF,TGCGCCAGCAGCCAAGAGGAGGGGCAGGAGCAGTACTTC
many,NA,TRBV2,TRBJ1-2,CASSEAIWGYTF,TGTGCCAGCAGTGAAGCGATCTGGGGCTACACCTTC
NA,TRBD1,TRBV27,TRBJ1-1,CASSPPGGGTEAFF,TGTGCCAGCAGTCCCCCAGGGGGCGGCACTGAAGCTTTCTTT
NA,NA,TRBV7-9,TRBJ2-1,CASSSSGERVGCNEQFF,TGTGCCAGCAGCTCTTCAGGGGAGCGAGTAGGTTGCAATGAGCAGTTCTTC
many,NA,TRBV7-2,TRBJ1-1,CASSLGSGGNTEAFF,TGTGCCAGCAGCTTAGGGAGTGGGGGGAACACTGAAGCTTTCTTT
NA,NA,TRBV4-3,TRBJ1-1,CASSQEGGRRGTEAFF,TGCGCCAGCAGCCAAGAGGGGGGCAGACGAGGTACTGAAGCTTTCTTT
few,TRBD2,TRBV9,TRBJ2-7,CASSEKGGSRYEQYF,TGTGCCAGCAGCGAGAAAGGCGGGAGCAGATACGAGCAGTACTTC
few,TRBD2,TRBV29-1,TRBJ2-1,CSVETSGSRYNEQFF,TGCAGCGTTGAAACTAGCGGGAGTAGGTACAATGAGCAGTTCTTC
NA,NA,TRBV19,TRBJ2-2,CASCHSTTGELFF,TGTGCCAGTTGTCATTCAACCACCGGGGAGCTGTTTTTT
NA,NA,TRBV9,TRBJ2-2,CASSVDGTLGELFF,TGTGCCAGCAGCGTCGACGGGACTTTAGGGGAGCTGTTTTTT
many,NA,TRBV13,TRBJ1-2,CASSIGLDGGYTF,TGTGCCAGCAGTATAGGGCTTGATGGTGGCTACACCTTC
many,NA,TRBV7-9,TRBJ2-1,CASGVMGEQFF,TGTGCCAGCGGGGTCATGGGTGAGCAGTTCTTC
many,NA,TRBV5-1,TRBJ2-3,CASSGVTADTQYF,TGCGCCAGTTCGGGAGTAACGGCAGATACGCAGTATTTT
many,NA,TRBV3-1,TRBJ2-7,CASSQDYSPLSSYEQYF,TGTGCCAGCAGCCAAGATTATTCCCCCCTAAGCTCCTACGAGCAGTACTTC
NA,TRBD2,TRBV20-1,TRBJ2-3,CSAAGVGTDTQYF,TGCAGTGCAGCGGGAGTGGGCACAGACACGCAGTATTTT
many,TRBD1,TRBV28,TRBJ1-5,CASSLTGVQPQHF,TGTGCCAGCAGTTTAACAGGGGTTCAGCCCCAGCATTTT
NA,TRBD2,TRBV6-2/TRBV6-3,TRBJ2-7,CASSIGGLAGAGEQYF,TGTGCCAGCAGCATAGGGGGACTAGCGGGAGCGGGCGAGCAGTACTTC
NA,TRBD2,TRBV30,TRBJ2-1,CAWGVQGSGSRWGYNEQFF,TGTGCCTGGGGTGTACAGGGTAGCGGGAGTCGTTGGGGGTACAATGAGCAGTTCTTC
many,NA,TRBV24-1,TRBJ1-2,CATSGEGTYTF,TGTGCCACCAGTGGGGAGGGAACCTACACCTTC
NA,TRBD2,TRBV7-2,TRBJ2-3,CASSLWGGRGSTDTQYF,TGTGCCAGCAGCTTATGGGGCGGGAGAGGTAGCACAGATACGCAGTATTTT
many,NA,TRBV7-2,TRBJ2-7,CASRPNARYEQYF,TGTGCCAGCAGGCCAAACGCCAGATACGAGCAGTACTTC
many,NA,TRBV28,TRBJ1-5,CASSSAGGGVRQPQHF,TGTGCCAGCAGTTCGGCGGGGGGAGGGGTCCGGCAGCCCCAGCATTTT
few,TRBD2,TRBV7-3,TRBJ2-7,CASSLGPGTSDEQYF,TGTGCCAGCAGCTTAGGACCGGGGACTAGCGACGAGCAGTACTTC
many,TRBD2,TRBV20-1,TRBJ2-3,CSARDPLAGRDTQYF,TGCAGTGCTAGAGACCCGCTAGCGGGAAGAGATACGCAGTATTTT
few,NA,TRBV12-3/TRBV12-4,TRBJ2-1,CASSPWESEQFF,TGTGCCAGCAGCCCCTGGGAGAGTGAGCAGTTCTTC
few,NA,TRBV20-1,TRBJ2-2,CSAPYSQAGELFF,TGCAGTGCTCCCTATTCGCAAGCCGGGGAGCTGTTTTTT
many,TRBD2,TRBV12-3/TRBV12-4,TRBJ2-1,CASSPGLAGVNEQFF,TGTGCCAGCAGCCCCGGACTAGCGGGAGTAAATGAGCAGTTCTTC
few,NA,TRBV24-1,TRBJ2-2,CATSLRAIGELFF,TGTGCCACCAGTCTCCGAGCGATCGGGGAGCTGTTTTTT
many,NA,TRBV12-3/TRBV12-4,TRBJ1-4,CASSLMGAREKLFF,TGTGCCAGCAGTTTAATGGGGGCGAGAGAAAAACTGTTTTTT
many,TRBD2,TRBV7-9,TRBJ2-3,CASSMILTSGLNTDTQYF,TGTGCCAGCAGCATGATACTAACTAGCGGGTTAAACACAGATACGCAGTATTTT
many,NA,TRBV5-1,TRBJ1-5,CASSLTGTDQPQHF,TGCGCCAGCAGCTTGACGGGAACCGATCAGCCCCAGCATTTT
many,NA,TRBV20-1,TRBJ2-3,CSATPAGTDTQYF,TGCAGTGCAACCCCGGCGGGGACAGATACGCAGTATTTT
many,NA,TRBV3-1,TRBJ2-3,CASSQDLSTGDTQYF,TGTGCCAGCAGCCAAGATCTGAGTACGGGAGATACGCAGTATTTT
many,NA,TRBV3-1,TRBJ2-7,CASSQQVSYEQYF,TGTGCCAGCAGCCAACAGGTTTCCTACGAGCAGTACTTC
few,TRBD1,TRBV19,TRBJ2-3,CAVYWGQRQTDTQYF,TGTGCCGTATACTGGGGACAGAGACAAACAGATACGCAGTATTTT
many,NA,TRBV12-3/TRBV12-4,TRBJ2-6,CASTLDRFQSGANVLTF,TGTGCCAGCACTCTCGACAGGTTCCAATCTGGGGCCAACGTCCTGACTTTC
NA,NA,TRBV6-2/TRBV6-3,TRBJ1-5,CASSYPTAFYLCASTGDTHQPQHF,NA
NA,NA,TRBV5-1,TRBJ2-7,CASSFGFLYEQYF,TGCGCCAGCAGCTTTGGCTTTCTCTACGAGCAGTACTTC